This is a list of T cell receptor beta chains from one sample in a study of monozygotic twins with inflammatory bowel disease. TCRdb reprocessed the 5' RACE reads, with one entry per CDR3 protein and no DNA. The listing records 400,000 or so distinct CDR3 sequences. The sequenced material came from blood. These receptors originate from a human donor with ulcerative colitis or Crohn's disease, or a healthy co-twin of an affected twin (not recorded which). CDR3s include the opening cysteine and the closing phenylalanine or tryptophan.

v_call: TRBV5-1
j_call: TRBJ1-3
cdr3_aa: CASSYSVGSGNTIYF

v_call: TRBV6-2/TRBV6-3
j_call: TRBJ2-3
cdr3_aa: CASSLFGPIYSVTSTDTQYF

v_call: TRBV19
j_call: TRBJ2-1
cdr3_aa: CASSIVKGSYNEQFF

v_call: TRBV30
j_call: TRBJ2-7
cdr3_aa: CAWSPRTLLREQYF

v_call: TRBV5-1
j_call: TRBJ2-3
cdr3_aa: CASYQGTDTQYF

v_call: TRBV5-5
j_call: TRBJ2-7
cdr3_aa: CASSYRSQRGHEQYF

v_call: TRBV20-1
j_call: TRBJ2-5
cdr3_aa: CSAIAPPETQYF

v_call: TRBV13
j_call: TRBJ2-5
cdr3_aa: CASSFAGGETQYF

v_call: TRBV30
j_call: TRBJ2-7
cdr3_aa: CAWNNGGWTPTPTMEQYF

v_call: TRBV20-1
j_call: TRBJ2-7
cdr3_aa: CSASPGLTSGMAVF

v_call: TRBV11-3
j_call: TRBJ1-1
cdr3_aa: CASSSRQGKAFF

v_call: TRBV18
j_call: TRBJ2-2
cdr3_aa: CASSPGDRGTTGELFF

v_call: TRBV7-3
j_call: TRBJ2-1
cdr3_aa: CASSLNRDSYNEQFF

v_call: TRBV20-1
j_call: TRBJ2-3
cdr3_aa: CSARSGTGGGTQYF

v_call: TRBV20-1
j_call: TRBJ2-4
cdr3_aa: CSAPRQGTQGGKNIQYF

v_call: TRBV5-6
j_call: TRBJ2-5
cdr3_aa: CASSLPGGGETQYF

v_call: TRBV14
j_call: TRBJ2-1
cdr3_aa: CASSFFQGYNEQFF

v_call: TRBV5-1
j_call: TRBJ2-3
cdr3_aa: CASSPGQGANTQYF

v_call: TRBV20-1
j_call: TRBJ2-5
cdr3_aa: CSARPGTGQETQYF

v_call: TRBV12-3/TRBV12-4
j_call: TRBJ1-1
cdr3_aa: CASRPTGASTEAFF

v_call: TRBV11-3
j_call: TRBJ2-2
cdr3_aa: CASSSTGGLVQTGELFF

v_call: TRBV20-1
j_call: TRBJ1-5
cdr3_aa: CSATSDRSSNQPQHF

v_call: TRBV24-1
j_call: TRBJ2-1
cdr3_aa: CATSDLDLDYNEQFF

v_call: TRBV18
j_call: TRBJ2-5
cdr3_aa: CASSPSRGETQYF

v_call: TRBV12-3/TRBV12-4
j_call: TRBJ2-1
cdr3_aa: CASSTLGEQSF

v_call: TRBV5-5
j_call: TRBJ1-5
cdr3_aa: CASSLGPYSNQPQHF

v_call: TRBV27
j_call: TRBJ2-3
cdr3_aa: CASRERQGDTQYF

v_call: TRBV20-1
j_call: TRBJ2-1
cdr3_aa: CSAPGLAGVGEQFF

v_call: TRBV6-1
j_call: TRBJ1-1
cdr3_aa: CAIGVGGRGTEAFF

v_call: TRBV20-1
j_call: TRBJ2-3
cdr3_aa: CSAGPYSGSSTDTQYF

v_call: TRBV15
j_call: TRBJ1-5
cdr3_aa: CATSRDLPGESNQPQHF

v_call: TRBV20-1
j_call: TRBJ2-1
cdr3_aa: CSARPSPYNEQFF

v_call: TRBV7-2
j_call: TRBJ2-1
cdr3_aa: CASSLQQDNEQFF

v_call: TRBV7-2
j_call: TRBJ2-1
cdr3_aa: CASSPQGYEQFF

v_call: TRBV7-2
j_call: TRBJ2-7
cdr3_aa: CASSLIGQSGEQYF

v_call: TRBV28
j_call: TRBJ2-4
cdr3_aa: CASSFLPDRVAKNIQYF

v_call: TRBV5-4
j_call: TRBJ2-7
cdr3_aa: CASSPSGLAGPGEQYF

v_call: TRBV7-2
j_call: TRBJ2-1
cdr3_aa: CASSLGPAGGPGNEQFF

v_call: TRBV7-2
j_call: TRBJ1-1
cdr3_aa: CASSVQMNTEAFF

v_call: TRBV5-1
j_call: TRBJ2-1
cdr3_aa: CASRSGTGFYNEQFF

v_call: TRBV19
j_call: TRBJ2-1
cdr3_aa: CASSIPGDEQFF

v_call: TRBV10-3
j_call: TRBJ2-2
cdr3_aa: CAISRVEMSGSGTGELFF

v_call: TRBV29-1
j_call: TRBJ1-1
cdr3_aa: CSVDKVQGSTEAFF

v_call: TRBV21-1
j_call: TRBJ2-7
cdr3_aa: CASSRLRGASSYEQYF